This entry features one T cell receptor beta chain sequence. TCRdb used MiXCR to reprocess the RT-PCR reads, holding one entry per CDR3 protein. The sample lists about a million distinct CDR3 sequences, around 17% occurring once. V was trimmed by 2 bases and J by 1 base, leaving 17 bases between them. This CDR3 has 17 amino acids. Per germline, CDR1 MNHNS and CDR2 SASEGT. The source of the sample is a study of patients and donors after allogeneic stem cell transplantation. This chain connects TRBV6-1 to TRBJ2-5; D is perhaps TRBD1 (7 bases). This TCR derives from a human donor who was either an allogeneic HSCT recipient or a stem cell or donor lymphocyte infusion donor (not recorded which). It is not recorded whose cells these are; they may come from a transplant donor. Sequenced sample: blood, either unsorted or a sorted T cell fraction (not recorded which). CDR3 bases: TGTGCCAGCAGTGAAAGTCCCAACAGGGGAGGCCAAGAGACCCAGTACTTC. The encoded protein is CASSESPNRGGQETQYF.